This record looks at one TCR beta chain sequence and its context. Its cognate antigen has yet to be identified. No much larger clone exists at a distance of one base, and base qualities are not known. There are 15 amino acids in the CDR3, from cysteine to phenylalanine inclusive. Only the CDR3 region is kept as DNA, spanning 45 bases read in frame from base 1. From a lookup of the germline V gene (reference sequence), CDR1 and CDR2 are LNHDA and SQIVND. The trim is 7 bases for V and 6 bases for J, with a gap of 19 bases between the germline ends. This sample was included in a study of T cell responses to AZD1222 COVID-19 vaccine (dated by TCRdb to 2020 to 2022). Turning to the overall study: A total of 233 trial participants underwent TCR sequencing, of whom around 210 had received two doses of AZD1222 and some 26 had received two doses of the MenACWY control vaccine. Trial participants were enrolled into age subgroups of 18-55, 56-69 and 70-plus years, which contained about 150, 27 and 61 TCR-sequenced participants, respectively.

The CDR3 regions of human TCRbeta chains were subjected to immunosequencing. The study's processing was this. Repertoire TCRs were matched against a reference library of SARS-CoV-2-specific TCRs generated with the MIRA antigen-specificity platform. Breadth was defined as the fraction of unique TCRs that were SARS-CoV-2-associated. Depth was defined as the fraction of total T cells that were SARS-CoV-2-associated. Using the MIRA data, each spike-specific TCR was assigned both to the spike region to which the TCR was reactive and to a CD4 or CD8 class. Log10-transformed breadth and depth values were compared by one-way ANOVA with Sidak's multiple comparisons tests. Imported from immuneACCESS, the table was reduced by TCRdb to in-frame sequences with V and J called. These copies leave out some clones; in studies compared against another copy, an unresolved V gene accounts for under half, and the cause of the remainder is not known. The V and J calls and clone size come from that table; D and trimming were worked out from the DNA. The sample table lists about 120,000 clones, about 90% of them with a count of one. In total, the top ten clones hold approximately 8% of the sample.

The time point label here, explained by the study, means: about 28 days (+/-7) after the second vaccine dose. AZD1222 recipients with second doses at about 4 weeks or about 12 weeks were pooled, because spike-specific TCR depth and breadth did not differ between schedules. Vaccinee samples were obtained from the UK trials COV001 and COV002, which included a single-blind randomized controlled phase 2/3 trial of AZD1222 (ChAdOx1 nCoV-19) in healthy adults. Trial participant PBMC samples were collected at day 0 and day 28 after the second dose for TCRbeta chain sequencing. Beyond this particular receptor, the publication reports: Spike-specific TCR breadth and depth rose significantly after two AZD1222 doses compared with day 0 and with MenACWY recipients. The 56-69-year group was small, and its depth increase did not reach significance, likely because of low power. Conclusions about previously exposed vaccinees were limited because only six or seven AZD1222 recipients were SARS-CoV-2 seropositive at baseline. Vaccine-associated CD4 TCRs spanned the whole spike protein, with dominant responses in regions 160-218 and 743-854. Because no day 14 peak-response samples were available, the repertoires could be characterized only after the peak T cell response. Most participants were white British and females outnumbered males, and the authors suggested that clonal diversity may have been underestimated. Epitopes outside the regions mutated in the B.1.351 and B.1.1.7 variants were reportedly recognized by nearly half of the unique spike-specific TCRs.

The sequenced sample was peripheral blood, obtained 28 days after the second AZD1222 dose. This clonotype was sampled from an adult who received the AZD1222 COVID-19 vaccine. Recombination connected TRBV19 to TRBJ1-5; no D gene can be assigned with confidence. CDR3 region: CASTVSTVAGQPQHF. The DNA sequence reads TGTGCCAGTACGGTGTCGACCGTTGCAGGTCAGCCCCAGCATTTT.